Below, 9 T cell receptor beta chains from the same sample are listed, as sequenced in a study of response to subunit inactivated influenza vaccine. Each CDR3 protein gets one entry after TCRdb re-called the RT-PCR reads with MiXCR. The table shows 650,000 to 800,000 distinct CDR3 sequences, with around 20% occurring only once. Sequences were derived from PBMCs from blood, sampled roughly 5 days after vaccination. These TCRs come from a man aged 50 to 59 who received an inactivated influenza vaccine.

The chain has TRBV29-1 and TRBJ1-1; D is undetermined. The CDR3 spans 13 residues. Trimming pared 4 bases from V and 5 bases from J, leaving 14 bases between. CDR1 SQVTM and CDR2 ANQGSEA come from the germline V gene. Here the CDR3 DNA reads TGCAGCGTTGTCCGGGGAGGTGGAACTGAAGCTTTCTTT. Residues: CSVVRGGGTEAFF. Full variable domain (rest looked up from reference TRBV29-1 and TRBJ1-1): SAVISQKPSRDICQRGTSLTIQCQVDSQVTMMFWYRQQPGQSLTLIATANQGSEATYESGFVIDKFPISRPNLTFSTLTVSNMSPEDSSIYLCSVVRGGGTEAFFGQGTRLTVV.

The rearrangement links TRBV10-1 to TRBJ2-5, with 7 nucleotides matching TRBD1. Germline CDR1 is WNHNN and CDR2 is SYGVQD (reference sequence). The CDR3 consists of 14 residues. The J segment lost 3 bases and the V segment lost 4 bases, leaving 5 bases of the junction unmatched. CDR3 DNA sequence: TGCGCCAGCAGTGCTGGGACAGTCGAAGAGACCCAGTACTTC. Translation gives CASSAGTVEETQYF.

This clonotype was recorded a few times. The genes are TRBV7-9 and TRBJ2-7; TRBD2 aligns across 9 bases. Germline V gene lookup returns CDR1 SEHNR and CDR2 FQNEAQ (reference sequence). The CDR3 is 15 amino acids. V was pared by 1 base and J by 5 bases, with 6 bases of the junction left unmatched. The CDR3 reads CASSLVSGSLNEQYF. CDR3 bases: TGTGCCAGCAGCTTAGTTAGCGGGAGCCTCAACGAGCAGTACTTC.

The chain carries TRBV18 and TRBJ1-2; D ambiguous. The ends were cut back, 3 bases at V and 5 bases at J, with 19 bases in the middle. The germline V gene has CDR1 KGHSH and CDR2 LQKENI. CDR3 length: 16 residues. As DNA, the CDR3 is TGTGCCAGCTCACCTGACCCGGCGCTAGCTGGGTATGGCTACACCTTC. Protein product: CASSPDPALAGYGYTF.

The V gene is TRBV11-1, the J gene TRBJ2-7, with 8 nucleotides matching TRBD1. The ends lost 1 base at V and 2 bases at J; junction bases unmatched: 4. CDR3 length: 15 residues. Germline CDR1 and CDR2: SGHAT and FQDESV (reference sequence). The CDR3 coding sequence is TGTGCCAGCAGCTTAGAGGGACAGGTTACCTACGAGCAGTACTTC. The encoded protein is CASSLEGQVTYEQYF.

This clonotype was found many times. J is TRBJ2-3 and V is TRBV12-3 or TRBV12-4, with no clear D. CDR3 length: 16 residues. Trimming took 3 bases from V and 1 from J, leaving 14 bases between them. The CDR3 region is CASSFGPDERTDTQYF. DNA for the CDR3: TGTGCCAGCAGTTTTGGACCAGACGAACGCACAGATACGCAGTATTTT.

The chain links TRBV7-3 to TRBJ2-5, with TRBD2 matching over 7 bases. From germline, CDR1 is SGHTA and CDR2 FQGTGA. The trim removed 3 bases at V and 3 bases at J, leaving 7 bases unmatched. The CDR3 sequence is 15 residues long. In DNA form, the CDR3 reads TGTGCCAGCAGCTTGAGGGGAGGGAGAGAAGAGACCCAGTACTTC. It specifies CASSLRGGREETQYF.

The chain links TRBV5-1 to TRBJ1-1; the match to TRBD1 covers 8 bases. The CDR3 runs to 15 residues. Germline CDR1 is SGHRS and CDR2 is YFSETQ. The J segment lost 1 base and the V segment lost 0 bases, leaving 2 bases of the junction unmatched. CDR3 sequence reads: CASSLGDRKNTEAFF. The CDR3 region has the DNA TGCGCCAGCAGCTTGGGGGACAGGAAGAACACTGAAGCTTTCTTT. Full variable domain (remainder filled in from reference TRBV5-1 and TRBJ1-1): KAGVTQTPRYLIKTRGQQVTLSCSPISGHRSVSWYQQTPGQGLQFLFEYFSETQRNKGNFPGRFSGRQFSNSRSEMNVSTLELGDSALYLCASSLGDRKNTEAFFGQGTRLTVV.

This rearrangement joins TRBV5-1 to TRBJ2-3; D is unclear. CDR1 and CDR2 from the germline V gene are SGHRS and YFSETQ. V lost 6 bases and J 0 bases, leaving 11 bases between the germline ends. The length of the CDR3 is 14 residues. Written as DNA, the CDR3 is TGCGCCAGCAATAGGGTACCTAGCACAGATACGCAGTATTTT. This gives the protein CASNRVPSTDTQYF.